This T cell receptor (beta chain) was recovered during a study of blood T cells in healthy people across ages. A second PCR of about 7 to 12 cycles used a sample-barcoded 5' primer and a J-beta primer mix. Each CDR3 protein gets one entry after TCRdb re-called the 5' RACE reads with MiXCR. The sample has 550,000 to 650,000 distinct CDR3 sequences; roughly a quarter are singletons. The CDR3 loop spans 16 amino acids. The germline V and J ends were trimmed by 3 bases and 4 bases, with 18 bases remaining between them. Germline-derived CDR1 and CDR2 are LGHDT and YNNKEL (reference sequence). Another study also made use of these data, one on T cells of mothers and their children. That work contributes: The M1S primer of the second PCR added sample barcodes and 2-4 random nucleotides. Mothers gave over 8.5 million TCR beta CDR3 reads each, and children around 3 million each. Slightly higher overlap, not significant, was seen in related mother-child pairs than in unrelated pairs.

Material: blood. The TCR comes from a boy aged 2-9 years in good health. This chain connects TRBV3-1 to TRBJ1-1, with D maybe TRBD1 (5 bases). CDR3 region: CASSQWSDGTSTEAFF. The DNA of the CDR3 is TGTGCCAGCAGCCAGTGGTCGGACGGGACCTCCACTGAAGCTTTCTTT.